Below, 8 T cell receptor beta chains from the same sample are listed, as sequenced in a study of beta chain features in type 1 diabetes. Study outcomes and limitations: Type 1 diabetes patients had TCRB CDR3s that were shorter (moderately but significantly so) in all four CD4+ subsets.

These TCRs are of unknown antigen specificity. Of the isolated RNA, all was reverse transcribed, and so the sequenced material was expressed TCRB transcripts. Libraries were prepared by immunoSEQ multiplex PCR; TCRdb keeps only in-frame clonotypes and omits some of them. The data hold around 250,000 clones, with roughly 13% observed a single time. Sequenced: naive CD4+ T cells from blood. Every receptor here comes from a man aged 30 to 45 with type 1 diabetes.

There are a few counts of this clone. The chain has TRBV7-2 and TRBJ1-5, with D hard to call. The V end was cut by 5 bases, the J end by 0 bases, with 11 bases between. The CDR3 has 15 residues. The germline CDR1 and CDR2 sequences are SGHTA and FQGNSA. The CDR3 DNA follows: TGTGCCAGCAGCGTAGGAGCGGTTAGCAATCAGCCCCAGCATTTT. Translated, it gives CASSVGAVSNQPQHF.

V is TRBV2 and J is TRBJ2-7; possibly TRBD1 for D (7 bases). This CDR3 spans 14 amino acids. Germline V CDR1 and CDR2: SNHLY, FYNNEI. Trimming removed 6 bases at V and 7 bases at J, with 19 bases between. CDR3 in amino acids: CASRAGGSTKEQYF. CDR3 DNA: TGTGCCAGCAGGGCAGGGGGGTCTACGAAGGAGCAGTACTTC.

The sample holds a few counts of this clone. This chain links TRBV2 with TRBJ2-1; D not certain. This CDR3 spans 14 amino acids. V was pared by 6 bases and J by 6 bases, with 15 bases between. Germline V gives CDR1 SNHLY, CDR2 FYNNEI. The DNA of the CDR3 is TGTGCCAGCAGGGGCCAACTTCCCCCCAATGAGCAGTTCTTC. Translated, it gives CASRGQLPPNEQFF.

The chain has TRBV9 and TRBJ1-2; D uncertain. This CDR3 comprises 13 residues. Trimming stripped 2 bases from V and 8 bases from J, with 13 bases between. CDR1 is SGDLS and CDR2 is YYNGEE in the germline V gene. The CDR3 region has the DNA TGTGCCAGCAGCGTCCTTCCCGGGAGAGGCTACACCTTC. Its protein is CASSVLPGRGYTF. Full variable domain (missing parts from reference TRBV9 and TRBJ1-2): DSGVTQTPKHLITATGQRVTLRCSPRSGDLSVYWYQQSLDQGLQFLIQYYNGEERAKGNILERFSAQQFPDLHSELNLSSLELGDSALYFCASSVLPGRGYTFGSGTRLTVV.

This clone was seen only a few times. The J gene is TRBJ2-3, the V gene TRBV28; 10 bases match TRBD2. The V and J ends lost 4 bases and 4 bases, in that order; junction bases with no gene match: 8. CDR1 and CDR2 from the germline V gene are MDHEN and SYDVKM. The CDR3 contains 16 residues. The CDR3 DNA reads as TGTGCCAGCAGTTCCAGCGGGAGGGCGAGAGCAGATACGCAGTATTTT. It encodes CASSSSGRARADTQYF.

The sample holds a few counts of this clone. The chain joins TRBV5-4 to TRBJ2-5, with D possibly TRBD2 on 6 matching bases. Germline CDR1 SGHNT, CDR2 YYREEE (reference sequence). Trimming left V 0 bases short and J 2 bases short, with 8 bases between. CDR3 size: 14 residues. Here the CDR3 reads CASSLGRGQETQYF. The CDR3 DNA follows: TGTGCCAGCAGCTTGGGACGGGGGCAAGAGACCCAGTACTTC.

The CDR3 region has the DNA TGTGCCAGCAGTTTACCATATGGAGGCAATCAGCCCCAGCATTTT. Residues: CASSLPYGGNQPQHF. This sequence joins TRBV28 and TRBJ1-5; D gene ambiguous. Trimming stripped 2 bases from V and 2 bases from J, with 10 bases between. Germline V lookup: CDR1 MDHEN, CDR2 SYDVKM. The CDR3 runs 15 residues.

The rearrangement uses TRBV21-1 and TRBJ2-7; the tabulated D call, TRBD2, remains unverified against the DNA. TRBV21-1 is marked as a pseudogene. The CDR3 runs to 19 residues. This CDR3 reads CASSKISASGWEISYEQYF. Here the CDR3 DNA reads TGTGCCAGCAGCAAGATTAGCGCTAGCGGTTGGGAAATCTCCTACGAGCAGTACTTC.